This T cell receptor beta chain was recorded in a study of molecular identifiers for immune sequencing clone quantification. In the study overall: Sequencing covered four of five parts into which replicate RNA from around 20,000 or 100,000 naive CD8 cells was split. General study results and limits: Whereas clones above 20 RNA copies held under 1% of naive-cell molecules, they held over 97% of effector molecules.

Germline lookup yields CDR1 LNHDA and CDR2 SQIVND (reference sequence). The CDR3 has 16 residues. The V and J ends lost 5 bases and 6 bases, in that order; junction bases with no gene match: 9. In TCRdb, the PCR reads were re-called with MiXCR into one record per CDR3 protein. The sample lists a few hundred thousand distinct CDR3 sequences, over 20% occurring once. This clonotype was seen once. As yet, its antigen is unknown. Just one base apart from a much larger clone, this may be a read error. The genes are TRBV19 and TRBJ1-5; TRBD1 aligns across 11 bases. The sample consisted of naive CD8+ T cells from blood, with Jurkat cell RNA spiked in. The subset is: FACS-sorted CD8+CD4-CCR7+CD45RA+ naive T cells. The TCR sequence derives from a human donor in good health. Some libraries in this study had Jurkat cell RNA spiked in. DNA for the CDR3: TGTGCCAGTAGTCCACCCCGCGGGACAGGGGGTCAGCCCCAGCATTTT. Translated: CASSPPRGTGGQPQHF.